The next 13 T cell receptor beta chains were all read from a single sample in a study of breast tumors, draining lymph nodes, adjacent tissues. Breast cancer patients provided tissue from their axillary draining lymph nodes. TCRdb reprocessed the multiplex PCR reads with MiXCR, giving one entry per CDR3 protein. The sample holds around 190,000 distinct CDR3 sequences, 30% to 35% seen once. Sequenced: axillary lymph node tissue. These receptor sequences come from a female donor with breast cancer. Some clones in this sample may be carry-over from other donors' samples.

This chain joins TRBV6-1 and TRBJ1-5, with a possible D match to TRBD1 (6 bases). Trimming removed 6 bases at V and 5 bases at J, with 17 bases between. The CDR3 extends over 15 amino acids. The germline V gene has CDR1 MNHNS and CDR2 SASEGT. CDR3 amino acids: CASRVPGGTYQPQHF. The DNA for the CDR3 is TGTGCCAGCAGAGTTCCGGGGGGGACATATCAGCCCCAGCATTTT.

This clonotype is a singleton in its sample. The genes are TRBV29-1 and TRBJ2-2; D may be TRBD1 or TRBD2 (5 bases each). The V gene's germline CDR1 is SQVTM and CDR2 ANQGSEA. This CDR3 is 14 amino acids long. V lost 3 bases and J 15 bases, leaving 23 bases between the germline ends. CDR3 sequence: CSVDSGTNTGKLFF. DNA for the CDR3: TGCAGCGTTGACTCGGGGACGAACACCGGGAAGTTGTTTTTT.

This clonotype occurred many times. The chain recombines TRBV3-2 with TRBJ1-5; the table's D call of TRBD1 was not tested on the DNA. TRBV3-2 is flagged as a pseudogene. The CDR3 has 17 amino acids. CDR3 in amino acids: CASSQDLGTVSNQPQHF. Written as DNA, the CDR3 is TGTGCCAGCAGCCAAGATCTGGGGACAGTTAGCAATCAGCCCCAGCATTTT.

This clonotype was detected once. V and J are TRBV7-2 and TRBJ1-6; D possibly corresponds to TRBD1 (5 bases). V lost 5 bases and J lost 0, with 11 bases in between. Germline CDR1 is SGHTA and CDR2 is FQGNSA. The CDR3 length is 16 residues. This chain's CDR3 is CASSQGRGSYNSPLHF. The CDR3 coding sequence is TGTGCCAGCAGCCAGGGTCGGGGCTCCTATAATTCACCCCTCCACTTT.

This clonotype has a count of ten or more. The rearrangement uses TRBV20-1 and TRBJ2-1; D unresolved. CDR3 length: 12 residues. V lost 7 bases to trimming and J lost 0 bases, with 7 bases between them. CDR1 DFQATT and CDR2 SNEGSKA come from the germline V gene (reference sequence). The CDR3 reads CSVMSSYNEQFF. The CDR3 DNA reads as TGCAGTGTAATGAGCTCCTACAATGAGCAGTTCTTC.

This clonotype was detected ten times or more. The chain combines TRBV9 with TRBJ2-2; D gene unclear. Germline-derived CDR1 and CDR2 are SGDLS and YYNGEE. V lost 0 bases and J lost 5, with 11 bases in between. The CDR3 runs to 15 residues. In DNA, the CDR3 is TGTGCCAGCAGCGTAGAAGGAGCCTTAACCGGGGAGCTGTTTTTT. Translation: CASSVEGALTGELFF. The full variable domain, in which reference TRBV9 and TRBJ2-2 provide the parts outside the CDR3, is DSGVTQTPKHLITATGQRVTLRCSPRSGDLSVYWYQQSLDQGLQFLIQYYNGEERAKGNILERFSAQQFPDLHSELNLSSLELGDSALYFCASSVEGALTGELFFGEGSRLTVL.

This clonotype was counted many times. The chain uses TRBV14 and TRBJ2-5; D is uncertain. Between the trimmed V and J ends, which lost 1 base and 7 bases, there was a span of 10 bases. CDR1 is SGHDN, CDR2 FVKESK, per germline. This CDR3 has 13 amino acids. The chain's CDR3 is CASSQVLSGTQYF. As DNA, the CDR3 is TGTGCCAGCAGCCAAGTGCTCTCAGGGACCCAGTACTTC.

A word on this clonotype: The conserved phenylalanine or tryptophan normally closing the CDR3 is absent here, so this likely arose from a read error. No DNA is shown, since the ends of the CDR3 on it are uncertain; the CDR3 is the one TCRdb lists. CDR3 protein: CASVRQGQGSPCTMATQS. This chain joins TRBV13 and TRBJ1-2; the DNA was not compared with TRBD1, the D call given in the table. With termini counted, the CDR3 has 18 amino acids. The germline CDR1 and CDR2 sequences are PRHDT and FYEKMQ (reference sequence).

This clonotype was counted once. The chain carries TRBV5-5 and TRBJ1-2; D possibly corresponds to TRBD1 (6 bases). The germline CDR1 and CDR2 sequences are SGHKS and YYEKEE (reference sequence). The CDR3 length is 13 residues. Trimming shortened V by 2 bases and J by 12 bases, and 17 bases separated the two germline ends. CDR3 protein: CASSLTGLSGNTF. CDR3 bases: TGTGCCAGCAGCTTAACAGGGCTCTCTGGAAACACCTTC.

This clonotype came up many times. The V gene is TRBV7-9, the J gene TRBJ2-3; D remains ambiguous. CDR1 and CDR2 (germline): SEHNR, FQNEAQ (reference sequence). The CDR3 covers 16 residues. V lost 2 bases, J lost 2 bases, and 14 bases lay in between. The CDR3 DNA is TGTGCCAGCAGCTTAAGTCCCAGTCCTTCCACAGATACGCAGTATTTT. It specifies CASSLSPSPSTDTQYF.

This clonotype was observed a few times. This CDR3 is CASSLIGLSYNEQFF. CDR3 sequence (DNA): TGTGCCAGCAGTTTAATCGGACTCTCCTACAATGAGCAGTTCTTC. The rearrangement uses TRBV27 and TRBJ2-1; D is perhaps TRBD2 (5 bases). The CDR3 consists of 15 residues. Trimming left V 2 bases short and J 0 bases short, with 8 bases between. Germline lookup yields CDR1 MNHEY and CDR2 SMNVEV (reference sequence).

This chain connects TRBV4-1 to TRBJ2-4; D is undetermined. Trimming took 4 bases from V and 7 from J, leaving 17 bases between them. The CDR3 has 15 amino acids. CDR1 is MGHRA and CDR2 is YSYEKL in the germline V gene. CDR3 bases: TGCGCCAGCAGCCCGGCCCCGAGCCGGATTAACATTCAGTACTTC. Protein product: CASSPAPSRINIQYF.

This clonotype came up many times. The J gene is TRBJ2-1, the V gene TRBV12-5; the match to TRBD2 covers 11 bases. Looked up from germline, CDR1 is LGHNT and CDR2 is FRNRAP. This CDR3 comprises 16 residues. The ends lost 4 bases at V and 1 base at J; junction bases unmatched: 3. The CDR3 DNA reads TGTGCTAGTGGTTCCCGACTAGCGGGGTCCTACAATGAGCAGTTCTTC. Protein product: CASGSRLAGSYNEQFF.